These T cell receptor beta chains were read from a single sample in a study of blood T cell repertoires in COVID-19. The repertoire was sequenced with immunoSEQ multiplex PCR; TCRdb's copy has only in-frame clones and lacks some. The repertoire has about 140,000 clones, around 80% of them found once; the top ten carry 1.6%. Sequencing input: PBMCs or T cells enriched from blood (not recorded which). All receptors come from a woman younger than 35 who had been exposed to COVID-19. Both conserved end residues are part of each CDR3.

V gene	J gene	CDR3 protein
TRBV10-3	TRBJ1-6	CAISAQGVGSPLHF
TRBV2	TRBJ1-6	CAGGQGLNSPLHF
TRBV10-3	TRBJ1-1	CAISEYGQGKNTEAFF
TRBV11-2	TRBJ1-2	CASSLEQGGNYGYTF
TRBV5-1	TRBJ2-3	CASKREVEDTQYF
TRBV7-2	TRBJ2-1	CASSLAYGGRANEQFF
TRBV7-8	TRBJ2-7	CASSLYSRSAGYDYEQYF
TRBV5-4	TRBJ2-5	CASSLVGAGGETQYF
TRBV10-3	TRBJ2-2	CAISESQGAWNTGELFF
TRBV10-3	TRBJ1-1	CAISGFGQGTEAFF
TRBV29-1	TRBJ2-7	CSVEAGNRGLYEQYF
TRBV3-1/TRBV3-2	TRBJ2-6	CASSQVAGSSGANVLTF
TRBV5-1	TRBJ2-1	CASSFPGTRRSGSSYNEQFF
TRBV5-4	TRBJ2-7	CASSLIWLAGVSSPYEQYF
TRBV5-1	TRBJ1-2	CASSLARRAWGYTF
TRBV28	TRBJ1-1	CASSLSSGGDTEAFF
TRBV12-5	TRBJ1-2	CASGLAGTGGGYGYTF
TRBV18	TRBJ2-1	CASSPPGLSDFQFF
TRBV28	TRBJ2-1	CASISLAGGGNEQFF
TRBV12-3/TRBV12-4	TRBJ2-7	CASRSNYEQYF
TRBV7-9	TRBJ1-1	CASSPGQGHTEAFF
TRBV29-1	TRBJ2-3	CSVERVAAGTDTQYF
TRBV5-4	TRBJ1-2	CASSFGQASYGYTF
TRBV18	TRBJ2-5	CASSPPDRQETQYF
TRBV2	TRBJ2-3	CASRAPSGRGSDTQYF
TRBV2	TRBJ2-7	CASSKLAGGASYEQYF
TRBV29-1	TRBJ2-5	CSVDGTSGSRETQYF
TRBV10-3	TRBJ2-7	CAIRPGQTYEQYF
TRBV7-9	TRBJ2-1	CASSLITSEQFF
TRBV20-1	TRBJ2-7	CSAGQGREQYF
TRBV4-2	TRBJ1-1	CASSQGGAEMNTEAFF
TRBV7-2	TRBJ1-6	CASRTQSYNSPLHF
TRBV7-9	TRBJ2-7	CASSLALEEYEQYF
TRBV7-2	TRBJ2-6	CASSWGGSGANVLTF
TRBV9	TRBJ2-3	CASSGTSGSTDTQYF
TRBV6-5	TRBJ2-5	CASSYSGLAGGETQYF
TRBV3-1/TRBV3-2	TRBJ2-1	CASSQVNSGGNEQFF
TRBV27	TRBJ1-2	CASSLSVSAGLLFGYTF
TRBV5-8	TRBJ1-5	CASSLGQLNQPQHF
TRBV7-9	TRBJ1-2	CASSLGPGTGGDGYTF
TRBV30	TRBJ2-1	CAWREGLAGINEQFF
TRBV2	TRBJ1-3	CASSTQGSSGNTIYF
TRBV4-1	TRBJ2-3	CASRPFSGRADTQYF
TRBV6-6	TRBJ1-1	CASSYTDRNTEAFF
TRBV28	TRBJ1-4	CASSQGGATNEKLFF
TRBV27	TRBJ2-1	CASSLKGVTYNEQFF
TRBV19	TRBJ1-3	CASELGQAGNTIYF
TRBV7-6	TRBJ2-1	CASSARPGLAGGNEQFF
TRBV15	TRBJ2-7	CATSRDRREQYF
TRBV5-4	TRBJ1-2	CASSRYGGYYGYTF
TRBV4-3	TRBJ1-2	CASSPGRDYGYTF
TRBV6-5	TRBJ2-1	CASSPTSHRGYEQFF
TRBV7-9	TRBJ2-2	CASSLDQGTGELFF
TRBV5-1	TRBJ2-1	CASSRTGIGDSNEQFF
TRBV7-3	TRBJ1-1	CASSPRTGWDTEAFF
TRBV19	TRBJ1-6	CASSLRGVYNSPLHF
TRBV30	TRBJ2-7	CVVAGGAGREQYF
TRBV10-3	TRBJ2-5	CAIRDKAVETQYF
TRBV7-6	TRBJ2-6	CASSDRGGTGGFVSNVLTF